Listed below are T cell receptor beta chains from one sample, sequenced in a study of shared clonotypes between healthy human individuals. The assay was immunoSEQ multiplex PCR, and TCRdb's table has in-frame clones only and misses some. The table lists 1,100,000 or so clones, 70% to 80% of them singletons. Sequenced: memory CD4+ T cells from PBMCs. The receptors derive from a man aged 18 to 29 in good health. Some clones in this sample may be carry-over from other donors' samples. Each CDR3 is given without its conserved first and last residue.

v_gene: TRBV7-3
j_gene: TRBJ2-5
CDR3aa: ASSFGGWETQY

v_gene: TRBV7-2
j_gene: TRBJ2-7
CDR3aa: ASSLGRIYYEQY

v_gene: TRBV6-1
j_gene: TRBJ1-4
CDR3aa: ASSPAYFEKLF

v_gene: TRBV2
j_gene: TRBJ2-1
CDR3aa: ASSGRSAPGNEQF

v_gene: TRBV4-2
j_gene: TRBJ2-3
CDR3aa: ASSQVSGRDTQY

v_gene: TRBV19
j_gene: TRBJ2-2
CDR3aa: ASSPATLNTGELF

v_gene: TRBV5-6
j_gene: TRBJ2-7
CDR3aa: ASSFGQDRGEQY

v_gene: TRBV7-9
j_gene: TRBJ1-2
CDR3aa: ASSYETGDYGYT

v_gene: TRBV7-9
j_gene: TRBJ2-7
CDR3aa: ASSPGGWDEQY

v_gene: TRBV7-8
j_gene: TRBJ2-7
CDR3aa: ASSRGREQY

v_gene: TRBV28
j_gene: TRBJ1-5
CDR3aa: ASVESPQGGQPQH

v_gene: TRBV6-1
j_gene: TRBJ1-1
CDR3aa: ASQGGGTEAF

v_gene: TRBV5-4
j_gene: TRBJ2-7
CDR3aa: ASSLGGSGYEQY

v_gene: TRBV4-2
j_gene: TRBJ1-4
CDR3aa: ASSQDDSYNEKLF

v_gene: TRBV2
j_gene: TRBJ2-6
CDR3aa: ASSDPSGANVLT

v_gene: TRBV6-4
j_gene: TRBJ2-1
CDR3aa: ASSPFKTTNGTF

v_gene: TRBV20-1
j_gene: TRBJ2-7
CDR3aa: SANDPYEQY

v_gene: TRBV7-9
j_gene: TRBJ2-7
CDR3aa: ASSFSGGAGGEQY

v_gene: TRBV27
j_gene: TRBJ2-1
CDR3aa: ASSMGLAGAGGEQF

v_gene: TRBV2
j_gene: TRBJ1-5
CDR3aa: ASSSLMGVQPQH

v_gene: TRBV6-1
j_gene: TRBJ2-1
CDR3aa: ASSEGSAGHNEQF

v_gene: TRBV5-6
j_gene: TRBJ2-5
CDR3aa: ASSLGIRQETQY

v_gene: TRBV15
j_gene: TRBJ2-7
CDR3aa: ATSLFSGVLAGGLLSYEQY

v_gene: TRBV19
j_gene: TRBJ1-1
CDR3aa: ATRRTLLMNTEAF

v_gene: TRBV29-1
j_gene: TRBJ2-7
CDR3aa: SVEPRQGGSYEQY

v_gene: TRBV9
j_gene: TRBJ2-1
CDR3aa: ASSVAGGGTGLAGNEQF

v_gene: TRBV18
j_gene: TRBJ2-3
CDR3aa: ASSLRADNTDTQY

v_gene: TRBV7-6
j_gene: TRBJ2-5
CDR3aa: ASSSGLGETQY

v_gene: TRBV28
j_gene: TRBJ1-1
CDR3aa: ASRPPQGSSTEAF

v_gene: TRBV28
j_gene: TRBJ1-3
CDR3aa: AGSWSIDSGNTIY

v_gene: TRBV20-1
j_gene: TRBJ1-1
CDR3aa: SAQKNTEAF

v_gene: TRBV6-6
j_gene: TRBJ2-1
CDR3aa: ASSTTAPTYNEQF

v_gene: TRBV4-3
j_gene: TRBJ2-1
CDR3aa: ASSQRAGPREQF

v_gene: TRBV28
j_gene: TRBJ2-5
CDR3aa: ASSPPLGAQETQY

v_gene: TRBV19
j_gene: TRBJ2-1
CDR3aa: ASSTRAVPYNEQF

v_gene: TRBV29-1
j_gene: TRBJ2-7
CDR3aa: SVSAGGHEQY

v_gene: TRBV19
j_gene: TRBJ1-5
CDR3aa: ASSMTRSSNQPQH

v_gene: TRBV2
j_gene: TRBJ1-1
CDR3aa: ASSPRTIRNTEAF

v_gene: TRBV27
j_gene: TRBJ1-2
CDR3aa: ASSTTAALMGYT

v_gene: TRBV2
j_gene: TRBJ2-2
CDR3aa: ASSAPRTVTGELF

v_gene: TRBV5-1
j_gene: TRBJ2-7
CDR3aa: ASSLVGLNYEQY

v_gene: TRBV27
j_gene: TRBJ2-7
CDR3aa: ASSRTGSIYEQY